This TCR beta chain was captured by sequencing in a study of radiotherapy plus CTLA-4 blockade in lung cancer. Germline loops: CDR1 SGHRS, CDR2 YFSETQ. The CDR3 contains 16 residues. V lost 4 bases and J lost 4; bases outside the gene matches: 11. Measured with immunoSEQ multiplex PCR; TCRdb has only the in-frame clones, and not every one. The sample carries more than 40,000 clones, roughly two thirds recorded once. The sequence derives from a human donor with non-small cell lung cancer who had a partial response to radiotherapy plus ipilimumab. The genes are TRBV5-1 and TRBJ2-3; 8 bases line up with TRBD2. The starting material was peripheral blood, obtained from a patient treated with radiotherapy plus ipilimumab. The CDR3 region is CASSHGGLAGSDTQYF. For the CDR3, the DNA is TGCGCCAGCAGCCACGGGGGGTTAGCGGGATCAGATACGCAGTATTTT.